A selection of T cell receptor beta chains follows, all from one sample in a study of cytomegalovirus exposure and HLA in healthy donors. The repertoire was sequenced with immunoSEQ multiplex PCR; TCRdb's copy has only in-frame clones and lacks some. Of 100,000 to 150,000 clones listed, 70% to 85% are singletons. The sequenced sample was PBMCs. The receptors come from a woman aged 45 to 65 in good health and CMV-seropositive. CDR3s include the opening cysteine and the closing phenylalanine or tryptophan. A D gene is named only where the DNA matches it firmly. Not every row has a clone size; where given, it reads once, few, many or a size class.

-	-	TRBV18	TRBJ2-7	CASSPRNRQYEQYF
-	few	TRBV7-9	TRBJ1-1	CASSLAVATEAFF
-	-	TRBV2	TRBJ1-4	CASILDPRGKLFF
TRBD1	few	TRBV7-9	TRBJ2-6	CASSGRDSLGSGANVLTF
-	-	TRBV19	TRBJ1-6	CASSIGGRSNSPLHF
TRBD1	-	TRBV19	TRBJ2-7	CASSIVNRGFSYEQYF
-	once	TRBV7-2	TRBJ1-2	CASSSDRFYGYTF
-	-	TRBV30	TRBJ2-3	CAWSIGRAVTDTQYF
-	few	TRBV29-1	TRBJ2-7	CSVLSRDTAGYEQYF
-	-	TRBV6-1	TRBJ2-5	CASSHQGQETQYF
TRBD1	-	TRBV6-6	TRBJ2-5	CASSSGTGRKTQYF
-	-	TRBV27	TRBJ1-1	CASSLSPGNTEAFF
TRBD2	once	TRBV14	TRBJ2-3	CASSQGTSGSWDTQYF
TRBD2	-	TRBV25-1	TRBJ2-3	CASSPNPRGGGWTDTQYF
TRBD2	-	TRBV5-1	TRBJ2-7	CASSSPGLAGDEQYF
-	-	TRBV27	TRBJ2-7	CASWQKSSYEQYF
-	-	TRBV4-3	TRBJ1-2	CASSHLEDPGGYTF
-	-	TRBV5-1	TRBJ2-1	CASSTSASNEQFF
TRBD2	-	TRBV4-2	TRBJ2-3	CASSSGTRRNTDTQYF
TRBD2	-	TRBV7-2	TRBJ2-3	CASSLGLGLVTDTQYF
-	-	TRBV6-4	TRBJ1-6	CASSLDINNSPLHF
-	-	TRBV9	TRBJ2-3	CASSERLKDTQYF
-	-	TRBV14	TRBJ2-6	CATSGGLGANVLTF
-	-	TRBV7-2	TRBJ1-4	CASSLGSREGEKLFF
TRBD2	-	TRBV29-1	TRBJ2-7	CSVGLAGAYEQYF
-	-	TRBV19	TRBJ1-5	CASSIALRWNQPQHF
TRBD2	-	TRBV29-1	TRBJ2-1	CSVKPVRAGVDNEQFF
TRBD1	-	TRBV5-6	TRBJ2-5	CASSLRQGVVQETQYF
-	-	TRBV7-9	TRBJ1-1	CASSLRVFAEAFF
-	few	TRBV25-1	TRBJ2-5	CASSDPGSGYETQYF
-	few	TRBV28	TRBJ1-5	CASSLDSSQEEPQHF
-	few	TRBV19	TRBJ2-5	CASRSTTAQETQYF
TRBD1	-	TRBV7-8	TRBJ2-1	CASSTTSGTGAYNEQFF
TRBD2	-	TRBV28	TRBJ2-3	CASRPTSGDTQYF
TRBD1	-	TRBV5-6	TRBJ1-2	CASNPLGQGYGYTF
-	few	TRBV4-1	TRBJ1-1	CASSRTGNKDTEAFF
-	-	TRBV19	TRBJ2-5	CASSISPTSGETQYF
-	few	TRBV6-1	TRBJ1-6	CASTPQGNNSPLHF
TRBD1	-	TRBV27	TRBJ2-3	CASSAGTGATDTQYF
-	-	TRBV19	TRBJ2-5	CASSNRGKTQYF
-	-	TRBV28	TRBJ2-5	CASSLEQNQETQYF
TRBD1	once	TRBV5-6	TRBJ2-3	CASSRRGHADTQYF